Listed here are 20 T cell receptor beta chains from one sample, sequenced in a study of blood T cell repertoires in COVID-19. Only in-frame clones appear in the TCRdb table, and some are missing; sequencing was by immunoSEQ multiplex PCR. Of some 350,000 clones listed, more than 70% are singletons. Sequencing was carried out using peripheral blood. Source of these receptors: a man aged 25 to 40 with active or convalescent COVID-19.

The gene calls are TRBV4-1 and TRBJ2-7, with TRBD2 as a possible D gene (6 bases). Germline CDR1 MGHRA, CDR2 YSYEKL. The CDR3 is made up of 14 amino acids. Between the trimmed V and J ends, which lost 5 bases and 1 base, there was a span of 12 bases. The CDR3 nucleotides read TGCGCCAGCAGCGGACCGGGACTTTCCTACGAGCAGTACTTC. Translation: CASSGPGLSYEQYF.

The V and J genes are TRBV18 and TRBJ2-5; TRBD2 is a possible D gene (6 bases). V lost 6 bases and J 2 bases, leaving 16 bases between the germline ends. The CDR3 consists of 15 residues. Germline V lookup: CDR1 KGHSH, CDR2 LQKENI. The CDR3 is CASSATRAAQETQYF. The CDR3 DNA sequence: TGTGCCAGCTCTGCGACTAGGGCGGCACAAGAGACCCAGTACTTC.

V usage is TRBV6-5 and J usage is TRBJ1-4, with TRBD1 identical over 8 bases. Germline CDR1 and CDR2: MNHEY and SVGAGI. V lost 6 bases, J lost 12 bases, and 12 bases stayed unmatched. There are 14 residues in the CDR3. For the CDR3, the DNA is TGTGCCAGCAGCCCAACCTTTACAGGGGGAGAACTGTTTTTT. This gives the protein CASSPTFTGGELFF.

This chain uses TRBV7-8 with TRBJ2-5; 7 bases map to TRBD1. The CDR3 consists of 15 residues. The germline V gene has CDR1 SGHVS and CDR2 FQNEAQ. Trimming cost V 7 bases and J 4 bases; bases outside gene matches: 12. Here the CDR3 reads CASTSGRDRAETQYF. In nucleotides, the CDR3 is TGTGCCAGCACCTCTGGGCGTGACAGGGCAGAGACCCAGTACTTC.

This rearrangement joins TRBV30 to TRBJ2-7; 11 nucleotides align to TRBD2. This CDR3 contains 15 residues. Per germline, CDR1 GTSNPN and CDR2 SVGIG (reference sequence). V lost 0 bases to trimming and J lost 5 bases; unmatched junction nucleotides: 6. The DNA of the CDR3 is TGTGCCTGGAGTGTACGTGGTAGCGGGGGGGACGAGCAGTACTTC. Protein: CAWSVRGSGGDEQYF.

In this sample, this clone turned up a few times. The chain joins TRBV9 to TRBJ1-2, with D perhaps TRBD1 (6 bases). The CDR3 is 13 residues long. Germline-derived CDR1 and CDR2 are SGDLS and YYNGEE. Trimming stripped 0 bases from V and 6 bases from J, with 9 bases between. The CDR3 loop is CASSVGSGDGYTF. The CDR3 region has the DNA TGTGCCAGCAGCGTAGGGTCAGGGGATGGCTACACCTTC.

The rearrangement joins TRBV5-4 to TRBJ1-1; 8 positions agree with TRBD1. This CDR3 has 15 residues. After removal of 0 bases from V and 5 bases from J, the junction contained 6 bases not matched to a gene. The germline V gene has CDR1 SGHNT and CDR2 YYREEE (reference sequence). In DNA, the CDR3 is TGTGCCAGCAGCTTGGCCGGCAGGGGGCCAACTGAAGCTTTCTTT. This gives the protein CASSLAGRGPTEAFF. Variable domain in full (rest from reference TRBV5-4 and TRBJ1-1): ETGVTQSPTHLIKTRGQQVTLRCSSQSGHNTVSWYQQALGQGPQFIFQYYREEENGRGNFPPRFSGLQFPNYSSELNVNALELDDSALYLCASSLAGRGPTEAFFGQGTRLTVV.

This rearrangement joins TRBV10-3 to TRBJ2-3; 11 positions agree with TRBD2. V shed 1 base, J shed 5 bases, and the junction held 5 bases outside the gene matches. Germline V gene data show CDR1 as ENHRY and CDR2 as SYGVKD. This CDR3 comprises 16 residues. The CDR3 here is CAISEWGLAGGDTQYF. The CDR3 coding sequence is TGTGCCATCAGTGAGTGGGGGCTAGCGGGAGGAGATACGCAGTATTTT.

The chain has TRBV4-1 and TRBJ1-4, with 9 nucleotides matching TRBD1. Trimming took 4 bases from V and 2 from J; bases not matched to a gene: 8. From germline, CDR1 is MGHRA and CDR2 YSYEKL. The CDR3 runs to 17 residues. Written as DNA, the CDR3 is TGCGCCAGCAGCCCAGGACAGGGGCCAAAGACTAATGAAAAACTGTTTTTT. Its translation is CASSPGQGPKTNEKLFF.

This clone was observed once. The rearrangement joins TRBV6-5 to TRBJ1-3; D gene ambiguous. This CDR3 region has 14 residues. Trimming shortened V by 6 bases and J by 4 bases, and 13 bases separated the two germline ends. The germline V gene encodes CDR1 MNHEY and CDR2 SVGAGI. The CDR3 loop is CASRRGLGGNTIYF. In DNA form, the CDR3 reads TGTGCCAGCAGGCGCGGCCTCGGGGGAAACACCATATATTTT.

On this clone: The junction differs from germline at one of its ends, possibly a read error. This sequence joins TRBV10-3 and TRBJ2-5; 15 bases map to TRBD2. CDR3 length equals 19 residues. In germline, CDR1 is ENHRY, CDR2 SYGVKD. CDR3 coding DNA: TGTGCCATCAGTCAGTCTCCGGGACTAGCGGGGGGAGGAGGGGCGGCCCAGTACTTC. Protein: CAISQSPGLAGGGGAAQYF.

V usage is TRBV6-1 and J usage is TRBJ2-7, with 9 bases aligning to TRBD2. The CDR3 is 16 residues long. Germline V gene data show CDR1 as MNHNS and CDR2 as SASEGT. Trimming cost V 1 base and J 0 bases; bases outside gene matches: 4. The CDR3 loop reads CASSEGTSGFSYEQYF. The CDR3 DNA follows: TGTGCCAGCAGTGAAGGTACTAGCGGGTTCTCCTACGAGCAGTACTTC.

This clone has more than one count but fewer than ten. The identical CDR3 is also encoded by other nucleotide sequences in the sample. V is TRBV10-3 and J is TRBJ1-3, with D unclear. The V end lost 0 bases, the J end lost 0 bases, and 3 bases lay between the germline ends. The CDR3 contains 14 residues. The germline V gene has CDR1 ENHRY and CDR2 SYGVKD. The CDR3 nucleotides are TGTGCCATCAGTGAGTCCCGCTCTGGAAACACCATATATTTT. It specifies CAISESRSGNTIYF.

This clone was found once. V gene TRBV7-2 combines with J gene TRBJ2-7; D uncertain. Trimming stripped 1 base from V and 0 bases from J, with 10 bases between. This CDR3 spans 15 amino acids. CDR1 and CDR2 (germline): SGHTA, FQGNSA. This CDR3 reads CASSLDAGFSYEQYF. The CDR3 nucleotides are TGTGCCAGCAGCTTAGATGCCGGGTTCTCCTACGAGCAGTACTTC.

This sequence joins TRBV5-4 and TRBJ1-1, with TRBD1 as a possible D gene (6 bases). Trimming took 4 bases from V and 7 from J, leaving 14 bases between them. Germline CDR1 and CDR2: SGHNT and YYREEE (reference sequence). The CDR3 is made up of 13 amino acids. Here the CDR3 reads CASSRDTKGEAFF. The CDR3 bases are TGTGCCAGCAGCCGGGACACTAAGGGTGAAGCTTTCTTT.

The chain is built from TRBV4-3 and TRBJ1-3, with D perhaps TRBD1 (6 bases). The CDR3 is made up of 16 amino acids. Trimming took off 7 bases at V and 3 bases at J, with 19 bases between the two ends. Germline lookup yields CDR1 LGHNA and CDR2 YSLEER. The CDR3 DNA reads TGCGCCAGCACCTCCGAGCCAGGCAGGGGTGGAAACACCATATATTTT. Translation gives CASTSEPGRGGNTIYF.

The DNA of the CDR3 is TGTGCCAGCAGAGAACTAGCGGGCTCCATGCTGGAGCTGTTTTTT. Protein sequence: CASRELAGSMLELFF. The V call is TRBV6-8, the J call TRBJ2-2, with TRBD2 matching over 9 bases. The J segment lost 10 bases and the V segment lost 6 bases, leaving 12 bases of the junction unmatched. This CDR3 spans 15 amino acids. Germline loops: CDR1 MNHGY, CDR2 SAAAGT.

This clone was counted a few times. The chain has TRBV6-4 and TRBJ2-3; 8 bases are shared with TRBD1. V trimming: 5 bases; J trimming: 2 bases; junction bases outside the gene matches: 6. The CDR3 is 15 amino acids. Germline-derived CDR1 and CDR2 are MRHNA and SNTAGT. In DNA, the CDR3 is TGTGCCAGCAGTATCAGGGGGCGCCCCACAGATACGCAGTATTTT. Translating gives CASSIRGRPTDTQYF.

The gene calls are TRBV12-3 or TRBV12-4 and TRBJ1-6; D is unclear. Trimming stripped 3 bases from V and 15 bases from J, with 15 bases between. The CDR3 covers 13 residues. The CDR3, as DNA: TGTGCCAGCAGTTTTTCGAGCCAAGCTATCCTCCACTTT. Residues: CASSFSSQAILHF.

CDR3 DNA: TGTGCCTGGAGTCGTCTTTTAACAGGGTTTGGCACTGAAGCTTTCTTT. This gives the protein CAWSRLLTGFGTEAFF. The chain carries TRBV30 and TRBJ1-1; a weak D match, TRBD1 (6 bases). The V gene lost 2 bases and the J gene lost 4 bases, with 20 bases spanning the gap. Germline V gives CDR1 GTSNPN, CDR2 SVGIG (reference sequence). CDR3 length: 16 amino acids.